The T cell receptor (beta chain) under discussion was sequenced for a study of technical replicates of blood from several donors. Trimming cost V 5 bases and J 2 bases, with 16 bases left between them. Germline V gives CDR1 SGHNT, CDR2 YYREEE (reference sequence). There are 15 residues in the CDR3. Produced via immunoSEQ multiplex PCR; TCRdb's table is partial and in-frame only. The table has 65,000 to 95,000 clones, 90% to 95% seen once. The chain couples TRBV5-4 to TRBJ1-2, with a tentative D call TRBD1 (6 bases). This TCR derives from a human donor in good health. Sequences were obtained from T cells isolated from PBMCs. CDR3 loop: CASSDPRQVNYGYTF. In nucleotides, the CDR3 is TGTGCCAGCAGTGATCCACGACAGGTCAACTATGGCTACACCTTC. Drawing the rest from reference TRBV5-4 and TRBJ1-2, the complete variable domain is ETGVTQSPTHLIKTRGQQVTLRCSSQSGHNTVSWYQQALGQGPQFIFQYYREEENGRGNFPPRFSGLQFPNYSSELNVNALELDDSALYLCASSDPRQVNYGYTFGSGTRLTVV.